This T cell receptor beta chain was sequenced in a study of blood T cell repertoires in COVID-19. Grouping used clinical history reported by participants in a survey and questionnaire. TCRdb's copy holds only in-frame clones and misses some; the assay was immunoSEQ multiplex PCR. The data contain over 250,000 clones, more than 75% of them singletons. The V gene end was trimmed by 2 bases and the J gene end by 0 bases; junction bases not matched to a gene: 5. The germline CDR1 and CDR2 sequences are MNHEY and SMNVEV (reference sequence). The CDR3 is 17 residues long. This chain connects TRBV27 to TRBJ2-2, with TRBD1 matching 8 bases. The source of this sequence is a woman in her twenties or thirties who had recovered from COVID-19. The sequenced material came from PBMCs or T cells enriched from blood (not recorded which). Written as DNA, the CDR3 is TGTGCCAGCAGTTTAGGGCTGGACAGGGCGAACACCGGGGAGCTGTTTTTT. The encoded protein is CASSLGLDRANTGELFF.